This T cell receptor beta chain was obtained from a study of molecular identifiers for immune sequencing clone quantification. Study details: In replicates, the authors split RNA from around 18,000 or 91,000 naive CD8 cells five ways and sequenced four.

Germline values: CDR1 SNHLY, CDR2 FYNNEI. Losses at the gene ends were 10 bases for V and 3 bases for J; bases not matched to a gene: 3. CDR3 size: 12 residues. About this clonotype: Its target is unknown.

Whole-study findings and limits: Approximately 1 million naive cells reportedly did not prevent detection of spiked Jurkat TCR RNA from one cell.

Using a CD8+CD4-CCR7+CD45RA+ phenotype, naive CD8 T cells were sorted. Listed TCR primers, together with previously described methods, were used for the bulk TCR libraries. TCRdb reprocessed the PCR reads with MiXCR, giving one entry per CDR3 protein. Among 490,000 or so distinct CDR3 sequences listed, around 21% were seen once. The sample consisted of naive CD8+ T cells from blood, with Jurkat cell RNA spiked in. The subset was: FACS-sorted CD8+CD4-CCR7+CD45RA+ naive T cells. The chain is built from TRBV2 and TRBJ2-5, with 9 bases fitting TRBD1. This receptor was taken from a human donor in good health. Some libraries in this study had Jurkat cell RNA spiked in. CDR3 in amino acids: CATTGGEETQYF. The CDR3 DNA reads TGTGCCACGACAGGGGGAGAAGAGACCCAGTACTTC. Together with reference TRBV2 and TRBJ2-5, the CDR3 gives the full variable domain: EPEVTQTPSHQVTQMGQEVILRCVPISNHLYFYWYRQILGQKVEFLVSFYNNEISEKSEIFDDQFSVERPDGSNFTLKIRSTKLEDSAMYFCATTGGEETQYFGPGTRLLVL.